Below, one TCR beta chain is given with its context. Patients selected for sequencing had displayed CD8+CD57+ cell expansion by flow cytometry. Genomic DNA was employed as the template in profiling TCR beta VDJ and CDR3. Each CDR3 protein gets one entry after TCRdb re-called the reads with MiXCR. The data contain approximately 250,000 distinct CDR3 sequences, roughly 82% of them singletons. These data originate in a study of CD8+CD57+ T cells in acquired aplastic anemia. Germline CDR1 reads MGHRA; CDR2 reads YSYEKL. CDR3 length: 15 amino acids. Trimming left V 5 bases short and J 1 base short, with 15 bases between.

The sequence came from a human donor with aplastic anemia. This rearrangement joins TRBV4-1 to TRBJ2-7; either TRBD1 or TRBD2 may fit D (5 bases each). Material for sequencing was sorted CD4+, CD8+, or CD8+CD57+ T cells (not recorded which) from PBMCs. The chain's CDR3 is CASSGGVDFSYEQYF. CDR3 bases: TGCGCCAGCAGCGGGGGAGTGGACTTTTCCTACGAGCAGTACTTC.